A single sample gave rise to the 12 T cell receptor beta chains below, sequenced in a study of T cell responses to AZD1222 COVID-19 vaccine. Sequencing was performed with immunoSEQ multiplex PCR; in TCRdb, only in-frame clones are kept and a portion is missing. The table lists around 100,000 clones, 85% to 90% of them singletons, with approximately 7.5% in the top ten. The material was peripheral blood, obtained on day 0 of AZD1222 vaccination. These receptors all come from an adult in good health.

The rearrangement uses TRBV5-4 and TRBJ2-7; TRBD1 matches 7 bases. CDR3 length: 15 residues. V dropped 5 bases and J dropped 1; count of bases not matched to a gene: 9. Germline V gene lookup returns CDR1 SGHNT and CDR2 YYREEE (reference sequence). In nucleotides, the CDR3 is TGTGCCAGCAGTCAAGACAGGGCTGCTTCCTACGAGCAGTACTTC. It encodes CASSQDRAASYEQYF.

CDR3 residues: CASSFGNTEAFF. In DNA form, the CDR3 reads TGTGCCAGCAGCTTTGGCAACACTGAAGCTTTCTTT. The chain has TRBV5-4 and TRBJ1-1; D is undetermined. Trimming removed 2 bases from V and 2 bases from J, with 4 bases in between. Germline V CDR1 and CDR2: SGHNT, YYREEE (reference sequence). CDR3 size: 12 residues.

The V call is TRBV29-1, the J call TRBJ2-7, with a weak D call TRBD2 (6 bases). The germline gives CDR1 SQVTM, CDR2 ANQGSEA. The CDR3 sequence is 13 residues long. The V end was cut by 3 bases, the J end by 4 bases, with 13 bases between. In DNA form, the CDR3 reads TGCAGCGTTGATATTCCTGGGGGGTACGAGCAGTACTTC. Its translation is CSVDIPGGYEQYF.

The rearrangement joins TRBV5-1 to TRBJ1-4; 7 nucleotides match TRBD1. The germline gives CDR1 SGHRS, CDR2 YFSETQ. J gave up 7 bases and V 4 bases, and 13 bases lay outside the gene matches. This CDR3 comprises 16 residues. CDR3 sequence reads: CASSPGGTARGEKLFF. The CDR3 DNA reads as TGCGCCAGCAGCCCTGGAGGGACAGCCAGGGGTGAAAAACTGTTTTTT. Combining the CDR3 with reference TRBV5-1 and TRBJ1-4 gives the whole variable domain KAGVTQTPRYLIKTRGQQVTLSCSPISGHRSVSWYQQTPGQGLQFLFEYFSETQRNKGNFPGRFSGRQFSNSRSEMNVSTLELGDSALYLCASSPGGTARGEKLFFGSGTQLSVL.

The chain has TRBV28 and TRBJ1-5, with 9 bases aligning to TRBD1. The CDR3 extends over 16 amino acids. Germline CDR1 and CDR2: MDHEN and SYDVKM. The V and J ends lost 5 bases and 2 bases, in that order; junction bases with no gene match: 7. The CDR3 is CASSTTGTGRNQPQHF. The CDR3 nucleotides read TGTGCCAGCAGTACAACCGGGACAGGGCGCAATCAGCCCCAGCATTTT. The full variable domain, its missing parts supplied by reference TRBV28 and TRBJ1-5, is DVKVTQSSRYLVKRTGEKVFLECVQDMDHENMFWYRQDPGLGLRLIYFSYDVKMKEKGDIPEGYSVSREKKERFSLILESASTNQTSMYLCASSTTGTGRNQPQHFGDGTRLSIL.

The CDR3 loop is CSASPGRGAAASTDTQYF. The DNA for the CDR3 is TGCAGTGCTAGTCCAGGGAGGGGGGCAGCGGCTAGCACAGATACGCAGTATTTT. This sequence joins TRBV20-1 and TRBJ2-3, with D maybe TRBD2 (7 bases). The CDR3 consists of 18 residues. The V end was cut by 3 bases, the J end by 0 bases, with 22 bases between. Germline V gene lookup returns CDR1 DFQATT and CDR2 SNEGSKA (reference sequence).

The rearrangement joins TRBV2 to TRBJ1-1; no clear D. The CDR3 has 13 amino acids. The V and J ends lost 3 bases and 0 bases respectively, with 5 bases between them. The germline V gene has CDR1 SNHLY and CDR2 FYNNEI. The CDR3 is CASSEVLNTEAFF. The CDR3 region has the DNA TGTGCCAGCAGTGAGGTTTTGAACACTGAAGCTTTCTTT.

CDR3 coding DNA: TGTGCCAGCAGCCGCGGCGGGGCGGGGGGCTCCTACGAGCAGTACTTC. Translation gives CASSRGGAGGSYEQYF. J is TRBJ2-7 and V is TRBV11-3, with TRBD2 matching over 8 bases. The trim removed 5 bases at V and 0 bases at J, leaving 9 bases unmatched. CDR1 and CDR2 from the germline V gene are SGHNT and YENEEA. The CDR3 length is 16 residues. The whole variable domain, remainder taken from reference TRBV11-3 and TRBJ2-7, is EAGVVQSPRYKIIEKKQPVAFWCNPISGHNTLYWYLQNLGQGPELLIRYENEEAVDDSQLPKDRFSAERLKGVDSTLKIQPAELGDSAVYLCASSRGGAGGSYEQYFGPGTRLTVT.

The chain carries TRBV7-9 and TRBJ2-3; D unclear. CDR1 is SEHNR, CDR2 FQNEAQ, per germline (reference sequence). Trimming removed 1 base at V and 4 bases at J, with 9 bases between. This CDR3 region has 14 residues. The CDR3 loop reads CASSLVGSADTQYF. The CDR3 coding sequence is TGTGCCAGCAGCTTAGTGGGCAGCGCAGATACGCAGTATTTT.

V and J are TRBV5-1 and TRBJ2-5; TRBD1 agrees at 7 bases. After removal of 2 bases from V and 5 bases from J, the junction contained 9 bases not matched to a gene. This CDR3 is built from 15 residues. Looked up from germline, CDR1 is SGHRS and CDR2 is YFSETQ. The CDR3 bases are TGCGCCAGCAGCTTCACAGGGGTTTTCGGGGAGACCCAGTACTTC. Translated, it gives CASSFTGVFGETQYF.

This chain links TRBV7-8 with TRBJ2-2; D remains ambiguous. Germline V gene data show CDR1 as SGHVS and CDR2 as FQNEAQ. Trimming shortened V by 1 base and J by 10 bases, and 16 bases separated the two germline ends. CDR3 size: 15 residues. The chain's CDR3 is CASSLGAQTPAELFF. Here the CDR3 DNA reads TGTGCCAGCAGCTTAGGGGCCCAGACACCGGCGGAGCTGTTTTTT.

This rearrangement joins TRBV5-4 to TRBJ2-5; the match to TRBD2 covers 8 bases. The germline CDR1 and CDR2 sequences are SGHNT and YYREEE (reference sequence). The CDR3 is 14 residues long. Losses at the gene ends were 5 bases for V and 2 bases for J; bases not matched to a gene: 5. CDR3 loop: CASSRLAGQETQYF. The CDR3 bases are TGTGCCAGCAGTCGCCTAGCGGGTCAAGAGACCCAGTACTTC.